This T cell receptor beta chain was captured by sequencing in a study of blood T cell repertoires in COVID-19. In the study overall: COVID-19 samples from acute and convalescent phases originated in the United States, Italy and Spain.

Measured with immunoSEQ multiplex PCR; TCRdb has only the in-frame clones, and not every one. The top ten clones hold 1.5% to 2% of a sample with roughly 81,000 clones, around 91% of them seen once. Germline-derived CDR1 and CDR2 are LNHNV and YYDKDF (reference sequence). V gave up 1 base and J gave up 1 base, with 8 bases separating them. The CDR3 runs 15 residues. This TCR was sampled from a woman between 50 and 59 years old in a cohort sampled during active COVID-19. Sequences were obtained from peripheral blood. The chain is built from TRBV15 and TRBJ2-1; maybe TRBD1 (6 bases). CDR3 sequence: CATSRGQGSYNEQFF. CDR3 sequence (DNA): TGTGCCACCAGCAGAGGCCAGGGGTCCTACAATGAGCAGTTCTTC.